What follows are 21 T cell receptor beta chains derived from one specimen sequenced in a study of T cells in localized non-small cell lung cancer. TCRdb keeps only in-frame clones here, not all; method: immunoSEQ multiplex PCR. The sample includes about 27,000 clones, less than 90% of them seen just once. The material was peripheral blood, obtained before any cancer treatment. These receptors came from a female donor older than 55 with stage II squamous cell lung carcinoma.

The chain couples TRBV4-3 to TRBJ1-2; 7 bases line up with TRBD1. Germline V lookup: CDR1 LGHNA, CDR2 YSLEER. This CDR3 has 17 residues. Losses at the gene ends were 0 bases for V and 5 bases for J; bases not matched to a gene: 12. CDR3 nucleotides: TGCGCCAGCAGCCAAGAGGGACAGACGATCATCGATTATGGCTACACCTTC. Its translation is CASSQEGQTIIDYGYTF.

The chain combines TRBV6-1 with TRBJ2-7, with D tentatively TRBD1 (5 bases). The CDR3 spans 14 residues. In germline, CDR1 is MNHNS, CDR2 SASEGT. Trimming took 1 base from V and 2 from J, leaving 9 bases between them. CDR3 bases: TGTGCCAGCAGTGAAGTCCTACAGGCCTACGAGCAGTACTTC. It is translated as CASSEVLQAYEQYF.

The chain couples TRBV29-1 to TRBJ1-3; 7 bases fit TRBD1. From germline, CDR1 is SQVTM and CDR2 ANQGSEA. Losses at the gene ends were 6 bases for V and 0 bases for J; bases not matched to a gene: 2. CDR3 length: 13 residues. The CDR3 coding sequence is TGCAGCGTAGGGGGCAACTCTGGAAACACCATATATTTT. It specifies CSVGGNSGNTIYF. Based on the CDR3 plus reference TRBV29-1 and TRBJ1-3, the full variable domain is SAVISQKPSRDICQRGTSLTIQCQVDSQVTMMFWYRQQPGQSLTLIATANQGSEATYESGFVIDKFPISRPNLTFSTLTVSNMSPEDSSIYLCSVGGNSGNTIYFGEGSWLTVV.

V usage is TRBV5-8 and J usage is TRBJ1-5, with D perhaps TRBD1 (5 bases). This CDR3 is built from 17 residues. Germline CDR1 SGHTS, CDR2 YDEGEE. Trimming stripped 4 bases from V and 0 bases from J, with 17 bases between. CDR3 sequence reads: CASSAGLDSYSNQPQHF. In DNA, the CDR3 is TGTGCCAGCAGCGCGGGCCTTGACAGCTATAGCAATCAGCCCCAGCATTTT.

The CDR3 bases are TGTGCCAGCAGACCCGGGCAGGGGGGCACTGAAGCTTTCTTT. Amino acid sequence: CASRPGQGGTEAFF. The rearrangement joins TRBV14 to TRBJ1-1; TRBD1 aligns across 7 bases. The CDR3 is made up of 14 amino acids. The ends lost 6 bases at V and 4 bases at J; junction bases unmatched: 8. Germline lookup yields CDR1 SGHDN and CDR2 FVKESK.

The chain links TRBV11-3 to TRBJ1-1; D is possibly TRBD1 (5 bases). Germline values: CDR1 SGHNT, CDR2 YENEEA. The CDR3 contains 14 residues. V dropped 0 bases and J dropped 1 base, with 6 bases sitting between them. The CDR3 sequence is CASSLDGGNTEAFF. The CDR3 nucleotides are TGTGCCAGCAGCTTAGATGGGGGGAACACTGAAGCTTTCTTT. The complete variable domain, with remaining parts taken from reference TRBV11-3 and TRBJ1-1, reads EAGVVQSPRYKIIEKKQPVAFWCNPISGHNTLYWYLQNLGQGPELLIRYENEEAVDDSQLPKDRFSAERLKGVDSTLKIQPAELGDSAVYLCASSLDGGNTEAFFGQGTRLTVV.

This CDR3 is CASSYSGSAQNEQFF. For the CDR3, the DNA is TGTGCCAGCAGCTATAGCGGGAGCGCTCAAAATGAGCAGTTCTTC. The chain recombines TRBV11-2 with TRBJ2-1; 9 bases agree with TRBD2. This CDR3 has 15 amino acids. V dropped 4 bases and J dropped 7; count of bases not matched to a gene: 8. From germline, CDR1 is SGHAT and CDR2 FQNNGV.

The V gene is TRBV19, the J gene TRBJ1-5, with 7 bases fitting TRBD1. Germline CDR1 LNHDA, CDR2 SQIVND (reference sequence). The CDR3 consists of 16 residues. The trim removed 6 bases at V and 0 bases at J, leaving 8 bases unmatched. CDR3 sequence reads: CASSPVTGLSNQPQHF. In nucleotides, the CDR3 is TGTGCCAGTAGCCCGGTGACAGGGCTTAGCAATCAGCCCCAGCATTTT. Full variable domain (remainder filled in from reference TRBV19 and TRBJ1-5): DGGITQSPKYLFRKEGQNVTLSCEQNLNHDAMYWYRQDPGQGLRLIYYSQIVNDFQKGDIAEGYSVSREKKESFPLTVTSAQKNPTAFYLCASSPVTGLSNQPQHFGDGTRLSIL.

V is TRBV5-1 and J is TRBJ2-5, with 12 bases matching TRBD2. V was pared by 4 bases and J by 3 bases, with 1 base of the junction left unmatched. Germline CDR1 reads SGHRS; CDR2 reads YFSETQ. This CDR3 has 14 residues. CDR3 amino acids: CASSLAGGKETQYF. CDR3 sequence (DNA): TGCGCCAGCAGCCTAGCGGGAGGGAAAGAGACCCAGTACTTC.

V usage is TRBV11-2 and J usage is TRBJ2-7; 7 positions match TRBD2. There are 14 residues in the CDR3. V trimming: 0 bases; J trimming: 3 bases; junction bases outside the gene matches: 2. Germline V gene lookup returns CDR1 SGHAT and CDR2 FQNNGV. The CDR3 DNA sequence: TGTGCCAGCAGCTTAGAACTAGCGAGCTACGAGCAGTACTTC. Protein: CASSLELASYEQYF.

The chain links TRBV7-9 to TRBJ2-2, with D possibly being TRBD1 (5 bases). V lost 0 bases and J 0 bases, leaving 8 bases between the germline ends. Germline assignment: CDR1 SEHNR and CDR2 FQNEAQ (reference sequence). This CDR3 has 16 residues. CDR3 amino acids: CASSLAAGSNTGELFF. CDR3 nucleotide sequence: TGTGCCAGCAGCTTAGCGGCAGGGTCGAACACCGGGGAGCTGTTTTTT.

The chain combines TRBV28 with TRBJ1-1, with 9 positions matching TRBD1. The CDR3 has 17 residues. V gave up 4 bases and J gave up 1 base; unmatched junction bases: 10. Germline V gene data show CDR1 as MDHEN and CDR2 as SYDVKM. The CDR3 DNA reads TGTGCCAGCAGTTCCGCCCGACAGGGGGGAAAGAACACTGAAGCTTTCTTT. This encodes CASSSARQGGKNTEAFF.

The genes are TRBV4-2 and TRBJ2-5; D gene ambiguous. The CDR3 runs to 19 residues. The V and J ends lost 4 bases and 4 bases respectively, with 28 bases between them. From germline, CDR1 is LGHNA and CDR2 YNFKEQ. The CDR3 nucleotides are TGTGCCAGCAGCCCACGGGTGAGCCTACACACCCCGCACGTAGAGACCCAGTACTTC. It specifies CASSPRVSLHTPHVETQYF.

The CDR3 DNA reads as TGCGCCAGCAGCTTGCAGGGGACAGGGGACGAAAAACTGTTTTTT. It translates to CASSLQGTGDEKLFF. V and J are TRBV5-1 and TRBJ1-4; 10 bases fit TRBD1. Germline lookup yields CDR1 SGHRS and CDR2 YFSETQ. Losses at the gene ends were 1 base for V and 8 bases for J; bases not matched to a gene: 5. The CDR3 loop spans 15 amino acids.

This rearrangement joins TRBV19 to TRBJ1-1, with D hard to call. The length of the CDR3 is 11 residues. Trimming left V 7 bases short and J 7 bases short, with 10 bases between. The V gene's germline CDR1 is LNHDA and CDR2 SQIVND (reference sequence). The CDR3 coding sequence is TGTGCCAGTATGGGCCGCAATGAAGCTTTCTTT. Translation: CASMGRNEAFF.

The rearrangement links TRBV2 to TRBJ2-1; TRBD2 matches 10 bases. Germline CDR1 reads SNHLY; CDR2 reads FYNNEI. The CDR3 loop spans 14 amino acids. V shed 8 bases, J shed 4 bases, and the junction held 5 bases outside the gene matches. CDR3 DNA: TGTGCCAGCTCCGGACTAGCGGAATACAATGAGCAGTTCTTC. It translates to CASSGLAEYNEQFF. Full variable domain (missing parts from reference TRBV2 and TRBJ2-1): EPEVTQTPSHQVTQMGQEVILRCVPISNHLYFYWYRQILGQKVEFLVSFYNNEISEKSEIFDDQFSVERPDGSNFTLKIRSTKLEDSAMYFCASSGLAEYNEQFFGPGTRLTVL.

This sequence joins TRBV5-4 and TRBJ2-3; possible D gene TRBD2, 5 bases. Deletions cut 0 bases from V and 4 bases from J, with 12 bases between. CDR1 is SGHNT and CDR2 is YYREEE in the germline V gene (reference sequence). This CDR3 has 15 residues. The CDR3 region is CASSLATEGADTQYF. The CDR3 region has the DNA TGTGCCAGCAGCTTGGCTACCGAGGGAGCAGATACGCAGTATTTT.

The gene calls are TRBV19 and TRBJ1-2; no reliable D call. Germline-derived CDR1 and CDR2 are LNHDA and SQIVND (reference sequence). V lost 3 bases and J lost 3, with 11 bases in between. This CDR3 is 14 amino acids long. The CDR3 reads CASSIKRQDYGYTF. The CDR3 bases are TGTGCCAGTAGTATTAAACGGCAGGACTATGGCTACACCTTC.

The rearrangement joins TRBV18 to TRBJ2-7; possibly TRBD1 for D (5 bases). The CDR3 is 15 amino acids. Germline assignment: CDR1 KGHSH and CDR2 LQKENI. V gave up 6 bases and J gave up 5 bases, with 20 bases separating them. The CDR3 is CASSGINGRVDEQYF. Written as DNA, the CDR3 is TGTGCCAGCTCGGGGATTAACGGCAGGGTTGACGAGCAGTACTTC. The complete variable domain, with remaining parts taken from reference TRBV18 and TRBJ2-7, reads NAGVMQNPRHLVRRRGQEARLRCSPMKGHSHVYWYRQLPEEGLKFMVYLQKENIIDESGMPKERFSAEFPKEGPSILRIQQVVRGDSAAYFCASSGINGRVDEQYFGPGTRLTVT.

The chain is built from TRBV15 and TRBJ1-2; no clear D gene. CDR1 and CDR2 from the germline V gene are LNHNV and YYDKDF (reference sequence). Between the trimmed V and J ends, which lost 0 bases and 0 bases, there was a span of 5 bases. The CDR3 has 14 amino acids. CDR3 sequence: CATSREGSNYGYTF. As DNA, the CDR3 is TGTGCCACCAGCAGAGAGGGTTCTAACTATGGCTACACCTTC.

The CDR3 nucleotides read TGTGCCAGCAGCTTGGCAAGCTCCAACGGCAAGCTGTTTTTT. Residues: CASSLASSNGKLFF. The chain uses TRBV7-9 and TRBJ2-2; D gene ambiguous. V lost 3 bases and J lost 12, with 17 bases in between. The CDR3 loop spans 14 amino acids. Germline CDR1 is SEHNR and CDR2 is FQNEAQ (reference sequence).